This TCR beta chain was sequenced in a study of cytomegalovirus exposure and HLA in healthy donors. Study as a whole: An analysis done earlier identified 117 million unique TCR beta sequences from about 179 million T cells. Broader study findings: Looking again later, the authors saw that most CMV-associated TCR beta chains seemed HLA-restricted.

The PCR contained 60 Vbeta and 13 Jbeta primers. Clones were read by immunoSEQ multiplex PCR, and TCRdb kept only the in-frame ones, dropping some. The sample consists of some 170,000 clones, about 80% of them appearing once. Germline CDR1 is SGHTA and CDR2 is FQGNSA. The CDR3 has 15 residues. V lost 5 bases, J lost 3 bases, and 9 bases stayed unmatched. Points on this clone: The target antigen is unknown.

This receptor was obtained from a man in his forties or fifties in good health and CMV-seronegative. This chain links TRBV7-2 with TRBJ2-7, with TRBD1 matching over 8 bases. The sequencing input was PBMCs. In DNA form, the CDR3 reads TGTGCCAGCAGCCGAGGGCAGGGGGCGAACTACGAGCAGTACTTC. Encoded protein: CASSRGQGANYEQYF.